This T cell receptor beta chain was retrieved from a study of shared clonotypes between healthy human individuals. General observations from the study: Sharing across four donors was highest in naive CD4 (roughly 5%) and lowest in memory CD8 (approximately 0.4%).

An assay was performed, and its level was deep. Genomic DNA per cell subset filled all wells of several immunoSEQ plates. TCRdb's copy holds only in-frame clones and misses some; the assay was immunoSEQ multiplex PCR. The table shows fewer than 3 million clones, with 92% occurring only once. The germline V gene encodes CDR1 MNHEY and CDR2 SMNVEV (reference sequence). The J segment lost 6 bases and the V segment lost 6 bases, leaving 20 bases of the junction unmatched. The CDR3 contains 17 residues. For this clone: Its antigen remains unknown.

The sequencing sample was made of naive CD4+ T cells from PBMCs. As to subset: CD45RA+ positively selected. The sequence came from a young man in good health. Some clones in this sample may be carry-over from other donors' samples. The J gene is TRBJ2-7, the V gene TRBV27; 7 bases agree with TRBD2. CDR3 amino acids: CASRPNRPSSGGGEQYF. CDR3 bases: TGTGCCAGCAGGCCTAACAGACCTTCTAGCGGAGGTGGCGAGCAGTACTTC.